A selection of T cell receptor beta chains follows, all from one sample in a study of control samples from healthy donors and cancer patients. Assay: immunoSEQ multiplex PCR; the TCRdb copy retains only in-frame clones and omits some. The sample yields about 410,000 clones, 90% seen once. Material for sequencing was PBMCs. These receptors came from a man between 35 and 55 years old with head and neck cancer. Both conserved end residues are part of each CDR3. D genes are given only for firm matches. Not every row has a clone size; where given, it reads once, few, many or a size class.

V	D	J	size	length	CDR3	DNA
TRBV5-6	.	TRBJ2-2	.	13	CASIGQSVGELFF	TGTGCCAGCATTGGACAGTCCGTCGGGGAGCTGTTTTTT
TRBV20-1	.	TRBJ1-2	.	12	CSASRPGWGYTF	TGCAGTGCTAGTAGGCCAGGGTGGGGCTACACCTTC
TRBV5-1	.	TRBJ1-3	.	13	CASSSGAENTIYF	TGCGCCAGCAGCAGCGGGGCTGAAAACACCATATATTTT
TRBV29-1	TRBD1	TRBJ2-2	.	13	CSTQTGNNGELFF	TGCAGCACCCAGACAGGGAACAACGGGGAGCTGTTTTTT
TRBV9	TRBD1	TRBJ2-7	once	12	CASSGEGQKVYF	TGTGCCAGCAGCGGCGAGGGACAGAAGGTCTACTTC
TRBV3-1/TRBV3-2	TRBD1	TRBJ2-7	.	18	CASSHSDRGPSSAYEQYF	TGTGCCAGCAGCCACTCGGACAGGGGACCTTCCTCGGCCTACGAGCAGTACTTC
TRBV27	TRBD1	TRBJ2-7	.	16	CASSSLRTGNAWEQYF	TGTGCCAGCAGTTCCCTTCGGACAGGGAACGCCTGGGAGCAGTACTTC
TRBV5-1	TRBD2	TRBJ2-3	.	15	CASSFSGTSTDTQYF	TGCGCCAGCAGCTTCAGCGGGACTAGCACAGATACGCAGTATTTT
TRBV4-3	.	TRBJ2-1	.	15	CASSQEMVRVNEQFF	TGCGCCAGCAGCCAAGAGATGGTTCGGGTAAATGAGCAGTTCTTC
TRBV6-1	.	TRBJ2-7	.	14	CASSDLGGNYEQYF	TGTGCCAGCAGTGACCTGGGGGGTAATTACGAGCAGTACTTC
TRBV6-6	.	TRBJ2-1	.	14	CASSYVGEGNLQFF	TGTGCCAGCAGTTACGTGGGGGAAGGGAATCTACAGTTCTTC
TRBV3-1/TRBV3-2	TRBD2	TRBJ2-5	once	14	CASRALAGVETQYF	TGTGCCAGCAGAGCACTAGCGGGAGTGGAGACCCAGTACTTC
TRBV24-1	.	TRBJ2-3	.	14	CATSDNRVGTTQYF	TGTGCCACCAGTGACAACCGAGTGGGGACCACGCAGTATTTT
TRBV6-5	.	TRBJ2-7	.	13	CASSYAHGMEQYF	TGTGCCAGCAGTTACGCACACGGGATGGAGCAGTACTTC
TRBV7-2	.	TRBJ1-5	.	14	CASSLVITNQPQHF	TGTGCCAGCAGCTTAGTAATAACTAATCAGCCCCAGCATTTT
TRBV30	.	TRBJ2-5	.	15	CAWSSDGAAQETQYF	TGTGCCTGGAGTAGCGATGGGGCGGCTCAAGAGACCCAGTACTTC
TRBV30	.	TRBJ1-1	.	14	CAWNLDSLNTEAFF	TGTGCCTGGAACCTTGACAGTTTGAACACTGAAGCTTTCTTT
TRBV6-4	TRBD2	TRBJ2-3	.	17	CASSDFYLAGFSDTQYF	TGTGCCAGCAGTGACTTTTACCTAGCGGGGTTCTCAGATACGCAGTATTTT
TRBV19	.	TRBJ1-5	.	16	CASSEVPSGGNQPQHF	TGTGCCAGTAGTGAGGTCCCCTCTGGGGGCAATCAGCCCCAGCATTTT
TRBV25-1	TRBD1	TRBJ1-1	.	12	CASSMTGTEAFF	TGTGCCAGCAGTATGACAGGGACTGAAGCTTTCTTT
TRBV29-1	.	TRBJ2-2	.	11	CSARETGELFF	TGCAGCGCCCGGGAGACCGGGGAGCTGTTTTTT
TRBV25-1	.	TRBJ1-1	.	15	CASSAPHQLNTEAFF	TGTGCCAGCAGTGCCCCACATCAGCTGAACACTGAAGCTTTCTTT
TRBV29-1	TRBD1	TRBJ1-4	.	14	CSVDRAGGNEKLFF	TGCAGCGTTGATAGGGCAGGGGGTAATGAAAAACTGTTTTTT
TRBV19	.	TRBJ2-2	.	15	CASSRMDRNTGELFF	TGTGCCAGTAGTAGAATGGACAGAAACACCGGGGAGCTGTTTTTT
TRBV2	TRBD1	TRBJ1-2	.	15	CASKMGTGGAVGYTF	TGTGCCAGCAAAATGGGGACAGGGGGCGCGGTAGGCTACACCTTC
TRBV5-4	TRBD1	TRBJ2-7	.	14	CASSSPGTGVEQYF	TGTGCCAGCAGCTCCCCCGGGACAGGGGTCGAGCAGTACTTC